This is a list of T cell receptor beta chains from one sample in a study of control samples from healthy donors and cancer patients. Produced via immunoSEQ multiplex PCR; TCRdb's table is partial and in-frame only. There are about 130,000 clones in the sample; 75% to 95% occur only once, and 2.5% lies in the top ten. What was sequenced was blood. Every receptor here comes from a man in his forties or fifties in good health. Both conserved end residues are part of each CDR3. D genes are given only for firm matches. Where a row states a size, it is once, few, many or the class of an expanded clone; other rows omit it.

v_call: TRBV9; clone_size: once; j_call: TRBJ2-5; d_call: NA; cdr3_aa: CASSAAAGGFETQYF; cdr3_nt: TGTGCCAGCAGCGCCGCGGCGGGCGGCTTTGAGACCCAGTACTTC
v_call: TRBV7-9; clone_size: NA; j_call: TRBJ1-2; d_call: NA; cdr3_aa: CASSLSREGYTF; cdr3_nt: TGTGCCAGCAGCCTCTCGAGGGAAGGCTACACCTTC
v_call: TRBV7-3; clone_size: NA; j_call: TRBJ2-2; d_call: TRBD1; cdr3_aa: CASSLRTGGASGELFF; cdr3_nt: TGTGCCAGCAGCCTACGGACAGGGGGCGCTTCCGGGGAGCTGTTTTTT
v_call: TRBV14; clone_size: NA; j_call: TRBJ1-3; d_call: TRBD1; cdr3_aa: CASSQTGGGSGNTLYF; cdr3_nt: TGTGCCAGCAGCCAAACAGGGGGAGGATCTGGAAACACCCTATATTTT
v_call: TRBV9; clone_size: NA; j_call: TRBJ2-7; d_call: NA; cdr3_aa: CASSSSVNSYEQYF; cdr3_nt: TGTGCCAGCAGCTCCTCCGTGAACTCCTACGAGCAGTACTTC
v_call: TRBV23-1; clone_size: NA; j_call: TRBJ2-1; d_call: TRBD1; cdr3_aa: CASSQCFPGQGLDNEQFF; cdr3_nt: TGCGCCAGCAGTCAATGCTTTCCGGGACAGGGATTGGACAATGAGCAGTTCTTC
v_call: TRBV19; clone_size: NA; j_call: TRBJ2-1; d_call: NA; cdr3_aa: CASSLARNNEQFF; cdr3_nt: TGTGCCAGTAGCCTAGCCAGGAACAATGAGCAGTTCTTC
v_call: TRBV6-6; clone_size: NA; j_call: TRBJ2-7; d_call: NA; cdr3_aa: CASRPQGAHEQYF; cdr3_nt: TGTGCCAGCCGCCCCCAGGGCGCCCACGAGCAGTACTTC
v_call: TRBV18; clone_size: NA; j_call: TRBJ2-3; d_call: NA; cdr3_aa: CASSPNRNTQYF; cdr3_nt: TGTGCCAGCTCACCAAACCGAAATACGCAGTATTTT
v_call: TRBV5-4; clone_size: NA; j_call: TRBJ2-1; d_call: TRBD2; cdr3_aa: CASSTGLAGVNEQFF; cdr3_nt: TGTGCCAGCAGTACCGGTCTAGCGGGGGTCAATGAGCAGTTCTTC
v_call: TRBV2; clone_size: NA; j_call: TRBJ2-6; d_call: NA; cdr3_aa: CASSDDYSGANVLTF; cdr3_nt: TGTGCCAGCAGTGACGACTACTCTGGGGCCAACGTCCTGACTTTC
v_call: TRBV2; clone_size: NA; j_call: TRBJ2-3; d_call: NA; cdr3_aa: CASSVTWDTDTQYF; cdr3_nt: TGTGCCAGCAGTGTGACCTGGGACACAGATACGCAGTATTTT
v_call: TRBV11-3; clone_size: NA; j_call: TRBJ2-2; d_call: TRBD2; cdr3_aa: CASSEGLAGAREGGELFF; cdr3_nt: TGTGCCAGCAGCGAGGGACTAGCGGGGGCCCGAGAGGGCGGGGAGCTGTTTTTT
v_call: TRBV19; clone_size: NA; j_call: TRBJ1-5; d_call: NA; cdr3_aa: CASSIQVHSNQPQHF; cdr3_nt: TGTGCCAGTAGTATACAGGTTCATAGCAATCAGCCCCAGCATTTT
v_call: TRBV19; clone_size: NA; j_call: TRBJ1-1; d_call: TRBD1; cdr3_aa: CASSFLGQGNTEAFF; cdr3_nt: TGTGCCAGTAGTTTCCTTGGACAGGGGAACACTGAAGCTTTCTTT
v_call: TRBV19; clone_size: NA; j_call: TRBJ1-3; d_call: NA; cdr3_aa: CATRGLGRTLDYSGNTIYF; cdr3_nt: TGTGCCACGAGGGGTTTGGGCAGAACATTAGACTACTCTGGAAACACCATATATTTT
v_call: TRBV27; clone_size: NA; j_call: TRBJ2-7; d_call: TRBD2; cdr3_aa: CASSLWGTSREQYF; cdr3_nt: TGTGCCAGCAGTTTATGGGGGACTAGCAGGGAGCAGTACTTC
v_call: TRBV19; clone_size: NA; j_call: TRBJ2-4; d_call: TRBD1; cdr3_aa: CASSINRGNIQYF; cdr3_nt: TGTGCCAGTAGTATCAACAGGGGAAACATTCAGTACTTC
v_call: TRBV11-2; clone_size: NA; j_call: TRBJ2-7; d_call: TRBD1; cdr3_aa: CASRRQTGGEQYF; cdr3_nt: TGTGCCAGCAGACGTCAAACAGGGGGCGAGCAGTACTTC
v_call: TRBV19; clone_size: NA; j_call: TRBJ2-7; d_call: NA; cdr3_aa: CASSGTKFYEQYF; cdr3_nt: TGTGCCAGTTCCGGGACCAAATTCTACGAGCAGTACTTC
v_call: TRBV19; clone_size: once; j_call: TRBJ2-7; d_call: NA; cdr3_aa: CASSWGYEQYF; cdr3_nt: TGTGCCAGTAGTTGGGGTTACGAGCAGTACTTC
v_call: TRBV24-1; clone_size: NA; j_call: TRBJ2-3; d_call: NA; cdr3_aa: CATSDLGGWDTQYF; cdr3_nt: TGTGCCACCAGTGATTTGGGGGGTTGGGATACGCAGTATTTT
v_call: TRBV7-8; clone_size: NA; j_call: TRBJ1-2; d_call: NA; cdr3_aa: CASKRPGDSYGYTF; cdr3_nt: TGTGCCAGCAAGCGGCCGGGTGATAGCTATGGCTACACCTTC
v_call: TRBV5-1; clone_size: once; j_call: TRBJ2-2; d_call: TRBD2; cdr3_aa: CASSLALAGAGELFF; cdr3_nt: TGCGCCAGCAGCTTGGCCTTGGCGGGGGCCGGGGAGCTGTTTTTT
v_call: TRBV13; clone_size: few; j_call: TRBJ2-3; d_call: NA; cdr3_aa: CASSSWAADQSDTQYF; cdr3_nt: TGTGCCAGCAGCTCTTGGGCCGCGGACCAATCAGATACGCAGTATTTT
v_call: TRBV7-3; clone_size: NA; j_call: TRBJ1-1; d_call: NA; cdr3_aa: CASSLTLGQNTEAFF; cdr3_nt: TGTGCCAGCAGCTTAACGTTGGGGCAGAACACTGAAGCTTTCTTT
v_call: TRBV3-1/TRBV3-2; clone_size: NA; j_call: TRBJ1-1; d_call: NA; cdr3_aa: CASSLRAGIMNTEAFF; cdr3_nt: TGTGCCAGCAGCCTTAGGGCAGGAATCATGAACACTGAAGCTTTCTTT
v_call: TRBV3-1/TRBV3-2; clone_size: NA; j_call: TRBJ2-1; d_call: TRBD2; cdr3_aa: CASSQRTSGGQFF; cdr3_nt: TGTGCCAGCAGCCAACGGACTAGCGGGGGTCAGTTCTTC
v_call: TRBV29-1; clone_size: once; j_call: TRBJ2-7; d_call: TRBD2; cdr3_aa: CSVEGPGGYEQYF; cdr3_nt: TGCAGCGTTGAGGGGCCGGGAGGCTACGAGCAGTACTTC
v_call: TRBV27; clone_size: NA; j_call: TRBJ1-6; d_call: NA; cdr3_aa: CASSTPQGLGSPLHF; cdr3_nt: TGTGCCAGCAGTACCCCACAGGGACTTGGGTCACCCCTCCACTTT
v_call: TRBV27; clone_size: few; j_call: TRBJ2-5; d_call: TRBD2; cdr3_aa: CASRYSGGAQETQYF; cdr3_nt: TGTGCCAGCCGGTATAGCGGGGGGGCCCAAGAGACCCAGTACTTC
v_call: TRBV19; clone_size: NA; j_call: TRBJ1-5; d_call: NA; cdr3_aa: CASRPPWGNQPQHF; cdr3_nt: TGTGCCAGTAGACCCCCCTGGGGCAATCAGCCCCAGCATTTT
v_call: TRBV7-6; clone_size: few; j_call: TRBJ1-3; d_call: NA; cdr3_aa: CASSLGGGGRRSGNTIYF; cdr3_nt: TGTGCCAGCAGCTTAGGTGGTGGCGGCCGCCGCTCTGGAAACACCATATATTTT
v_call: TRBV5-4; clone_size: NA; j_call: TRBJ2-2; d_call: NA; cdr3_aa: CASSSAVADTGELFF; cdr3_nt: TGTGCCAGCAGCTCAGCGGTAGCGGACACCGGGGAGCTGTTTTTT
v_call: TRBV7-9; clone_size: NA; j_call: TRBJ1-4; d_call: TRBD1; cdr3_aa: CASSPGQGAGEKLFF; cdr3_nt: TGTGCCAGCAGCCCAGGACAGGGGGCCGGTGAAAAACTGTTTTTT
v_call: TRBV9; clone_size: NA; j_call: TRBJ1-2; d_call: TRBD1; cdr3_aa: CASSPGDRSYGYTF; cdr3_nt: TGTGCCAGCAGCCCCGGGGACAGATCCTATGGCTACACCTTC
v_call: TRBV6-5; clone_size: NA; j_call: TRBJ1-6; d_call: NA; cdr3_aa: CATFDSSGWNSPLHF; cdr3_nt: TGTGCCACCTTCGACAGTTCCGGGTGGAATTCACCCCTCCACTTT
v_call: TRBV10-3; clone_size: NA; j_call: TRBJ2-3; d_call: TRBD1; cdr3_aa: CAISSWTGDTDTQYF; cdr3_nt: TGTGCCATCAGTTCCTGGACAGGAGACACAGATACGCAGTATTTT
v_call: TRBV2; clone_size: NA; j_call: TRBJ2-1; d_call: TRBD2; cdr3_aa: CASTPGLGNEQFF; cdr3_nt: TGTGCCAGCACCCCGGGACTAGGTAATGAGCAGTTCTTC
v_call: TRBV28; clone_size: NA; j_call: TRBJ1-1; d_call: NA; cdr3_aa: CASTPPRHRNTEAFF; cdr3_nt: TGTGCCAGTACCCCGCCCAGACATCGAAACACTGAAGCTTTCTTT
v_call: TRBV5-1; clone_size: NA; j_call: TRBJ1-3; d_call: NA; cdr3_aa: CASSLQGAGNTIYF; cdr3_nt: TGCGCCAGCAGCTTGCAGGGTGCTGGAAACACCATATATTTT
v_call: TRBV6-1; clone_size: once; j_call: TRBJ2-7; d_call: NA; cdr3_aa: CASSEAWEYYEQYF; cdr3_nt: TGTGCCAGCAGTGAAGCATGGGAATACTACGAGCAGTACTTC
v_call: TRBV28; clone_size: few; j_call: TRBJ1-5; d_call: NA; cdr3_aa: CASSSMGGDQPQHF; cdr3_nt: TGTGCCAGCAGTTCGATGGGGGGGGATCAGCCCCAGCATTTT
v_call: TRBV27; clone_size: NA; j_call: TRBJ2-7; d_call: TRBD2; cdr3_aa: CASAPLARPYEQYF; cdr3_nt: TGTGCCAGCGCACCACTAGCGCGACCTTACGAGCAGTACTTC
v_call: TRBV9; clone_size: NA; j_call: TRBJ2-5; d_call: NA; cdr3_aa: CASSVGVMETQYF; cdr3_nt: TGTGCCAGCAGCGTCGGTGTCATGGAGACCCAGTACTTC
v_call: TRBV12-3/TRBV12-4; clone_size: NA; j_call: TRBJ2-7; d_call: NA; cdr3_aa: CASSKDDSYEQYF; cdr3_nt: TGTGCCAGCAGTAAAGATGACAGTTACGAGCAGTACTTC
v_call: TRBV3-1/TRBV3-2; clone_size: NA; j_call: TRBJ2-1; d_call: NA; cdr3_aa: CASSRAVPGGNEQFF; cdr3_nt: TGTGCCAGCAGCCGGGCGGTCCCCGGAGGCAATGAGCAGTTCTTC
v_call: TRBV29-1; clone_size: few; j_call: TRBJ2-1; d_call: NA; cdr3_aa: CSVDYVGQASSYNEQFF; cdr3_nt: TGCAGCGTTGATTACGTAGGCCAGGCAAGCTCCTACAATGAGCAGTTCTTC
v_call: TRBV28; clone_size: NA; j_call: TRBJ2-5; d_call: NA; cdr3_aa: CASSLFSVKTQYF; cdr3_nt: TGTGCCAGCAGTTTATTCTCAGTCAAGACCCAGTACTTC
v_call: TRBV5-5; clone_size: NA; j_call: TRBJ2-3; d_call: NA; cdr3_aa: CASSLAGSTDTQYF; cdr3_nt: TGTGCCAGCAGCTTGGCCGGGTCCACAGATACGCAGTATTTT
v_call: TRBV7-3; clone_size: NA; j_call: TRBJ2-7; d_call: TRBD2; cdr3_aa: CASSFSGGADEQYF; cdr3_nt: TGTGCCAGCAGCTTTAGCGGGGGGGCGGACGAGCAGTACTTC
v_call: TRBV5-1; clone_size: NA; j_call: TRBJ2-5; d_call: NA; cdr3_aa: CASSLAEKETQYF; cdr3_nt: TGCGCCAGCAGCTTAGCAGAGAAAGAGACCCAGTACTTC
v_call: TRBV27; clone_size: NA; j_call: TRBJ2-7; d_call: NA; cdr3_aa: CASSWQVMVRTPYEQYF; cdr3_nt: TGTGCCAGCAGTTGGCAGGTGATGGTCAGGACGCCCTACGAGCAGTACTTC
v_call: TRBV5-8; clone_size: many; j_call: TRBJ1-3; d_call: NA; cdr3_aa: CASSLRAFAGNTIYF; cdr3_nt: TGTGCCAGCAGCCTCAGGGCGTTCGCTGGAAACACCATATATTTT